This T cell receptor (beta chain) appears in the sequencing data of a study of CD8 T cells in ankylosing spondylitis (TCRdb year 2017). Regarding the study in general: To find TCR variants linked to disease, the study profiled T cell receptor beta repertoires in ankylosing spondylitis patients and healthy donors. The full study cohort was made up of 25 ankylosing spondylitis patients and 108 healthy donors. Peripheral blood samples were taken, and synovial fluid was additionally collected from ankylosing spondylitis patients.

Study-level results and caveats: A TCR beta motif made up of several highly homologous amino acid variants appeared to be characteristic of blood from ankylosing spondylitis patients. According to the report, matched synovial fluid samples from ankylosing spondylitis patients were significantly enriched for the disease-linked clones. Some of the motif variants had been reported before in the synovial fluid and blood of reactive arthritis patients, a finding that suggests common disease-initiation mechanisms. A CD8+ phenotype was shown by the disease-linked clones, which were found at relatively low frequencies in peripheral blood.

Notes on this clonotype: Its antigen is unknown. No base qualities exist here, and no much larger clone lies one base off it.

Data came from an Illumina HiSeq 2500. Quantitative 5'-RACE with molecular barcodes was used to prepare TCR beta libraries. The study's own analysis went as follows. To identify disease-linked TCR variants, a new computational method was used, one built on a probabilistic model of VDJ rearrangement. Clones were called with MiXCR by TCRdb after fastp trimmed the public reads at Q25, and only in-frame beta chains were retained. Identical CDR3 proteins give one entry, which carries the most common genes and DNA. TCRdb assigned the V and J calls; the authors' analysis was not used. Here the sample has about 220,000 distinct CDR3 sequences; 18% occur a single time. The top ten clones comprise about 42% of the sample. The source of this sequence is a male donor with ankylosing spondylitis. Sample: blood, either unsorted or a sorted T cell fraction (not recorded which).

The DNA is as follows: TGTGCCAGCAGCCAGGGGGATATAGGGGTCGGGAATCAGCCCCAGCATTTT. It is translated as CASSQGDIGVGNQPQHF. This sequence uses TRBV14 and TRBJ1-5, and possibly TRBD1, on 5 matching bases. The cysteine opens and the phenylalanine closes a CDR3 of 17 amino acids. Here the CDR3 DNA is all that survives: 51 bases in frame from base 1. Reading the germline V gene gives CDR1 SGHDN and CDR2 FVKESK. Trimming at the junction amounts to 3 bases on V and 4 bases on J, and the germline ends lie 19 bases apart.